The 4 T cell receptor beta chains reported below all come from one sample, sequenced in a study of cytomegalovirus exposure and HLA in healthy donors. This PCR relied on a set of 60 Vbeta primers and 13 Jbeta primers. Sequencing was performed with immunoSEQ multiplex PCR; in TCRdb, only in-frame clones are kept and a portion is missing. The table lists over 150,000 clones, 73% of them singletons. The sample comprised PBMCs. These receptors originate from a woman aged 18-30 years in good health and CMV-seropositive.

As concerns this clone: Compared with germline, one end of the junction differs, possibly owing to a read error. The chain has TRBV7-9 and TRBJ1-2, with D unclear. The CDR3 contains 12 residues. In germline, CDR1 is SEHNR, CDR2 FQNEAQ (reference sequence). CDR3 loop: CSSSIPSGSYTF. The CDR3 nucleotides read TGTTCCAGCAGCATTCCCTCAGGCAGCTACACCTTC. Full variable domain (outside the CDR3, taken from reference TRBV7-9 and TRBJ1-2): DTGVSQNPRHKITKRGQNVTFRCDPISEHNRLYWYRQTLGQGPEFLTYFQNEAQLEKSRLLSDRFSAERPKGSFSTLEIQRTEQGDSAMYLCSSSIPSGSYTFGSGTRLTVV.

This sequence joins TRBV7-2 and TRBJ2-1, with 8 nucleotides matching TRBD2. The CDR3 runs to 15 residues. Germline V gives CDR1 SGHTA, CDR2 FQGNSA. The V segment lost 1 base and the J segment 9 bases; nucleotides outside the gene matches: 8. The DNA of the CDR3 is TGTGCCAGCAGCTTAGTGGGTAGCGGGGACTTTGAGCAGTTCTTC. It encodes CASSLVGSGDFEQFF. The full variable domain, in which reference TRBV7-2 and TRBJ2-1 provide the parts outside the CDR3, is GAGVSQSPSNKVTEKGKDVELRCDPISGHTALYWYRQSLGQGLEFLIYFQGNSAPDKSGLPSDRFSAERTGGSVSTLTIQRTQQEDSAVYLCASSLVGSGDFEQFFGPGTRLTVL.

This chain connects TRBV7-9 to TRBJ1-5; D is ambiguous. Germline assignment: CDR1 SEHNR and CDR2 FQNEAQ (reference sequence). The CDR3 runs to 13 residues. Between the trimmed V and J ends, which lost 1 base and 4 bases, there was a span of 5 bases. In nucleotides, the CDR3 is TGTGCCAGCAGCTTAGGAGCGAATCAGCCCCAGCATTTT. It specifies CASSLGANQPQHF. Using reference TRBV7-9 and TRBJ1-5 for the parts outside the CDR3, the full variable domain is DTGVSQNPRHKITKRGQNVTFRCDPISEHNRLYWYRQTLGQGPEFLTYFQNEAQLEKSRLLSDRFSAERPKGSFSTLEIQRTEQGDSAMYLCASSLGANQPQHFGDGTRLSIL.

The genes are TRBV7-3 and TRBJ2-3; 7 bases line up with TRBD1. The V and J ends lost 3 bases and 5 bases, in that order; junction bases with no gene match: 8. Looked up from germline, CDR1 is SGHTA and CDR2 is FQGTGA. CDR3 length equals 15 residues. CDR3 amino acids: CASSLEQGWGDTQYF. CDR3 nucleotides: TGTGCCAGCAGCTTGGAACAGGGGTGGGGAGATACGCAGTATTTT.